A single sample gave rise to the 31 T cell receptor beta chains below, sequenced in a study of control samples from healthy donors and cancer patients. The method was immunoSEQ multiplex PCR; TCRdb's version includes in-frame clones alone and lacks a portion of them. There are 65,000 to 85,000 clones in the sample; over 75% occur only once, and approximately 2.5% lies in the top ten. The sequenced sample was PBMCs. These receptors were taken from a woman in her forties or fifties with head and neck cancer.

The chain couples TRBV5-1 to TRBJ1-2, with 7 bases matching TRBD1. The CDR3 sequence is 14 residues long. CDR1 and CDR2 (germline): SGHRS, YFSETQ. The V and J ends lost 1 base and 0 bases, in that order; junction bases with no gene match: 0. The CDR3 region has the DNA TGCGCCAGCAGCTTGAGGGGGCCTAACTATGGCTACACCTTC. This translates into CASSLRGPNYGYTF.

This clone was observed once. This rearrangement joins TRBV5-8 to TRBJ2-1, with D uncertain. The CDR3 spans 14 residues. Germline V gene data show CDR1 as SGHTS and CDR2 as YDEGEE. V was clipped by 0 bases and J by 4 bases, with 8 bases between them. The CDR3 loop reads CASSLGEEYNEQFF. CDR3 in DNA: TGTGCCAGCAGCTTGGGAGAAGAGTACAATGAGCAGTTCTTC.

CDR3 bases: TGTGCCAGCAGCGCAGCCACAGGGGTTGGTCGGGGCGAGCAGTTCTTC. Translated: CASSAATGVGRGEQFF. V and J are TRBV9 and TRBJ2-1; TRBD1 matches at 7 bases. The length of the CDR3 is 16 residues. Unmatched junction bases numbered 16, after V lost 3 bases and J lost 10 bases. Looked up from germline, CDR1 is SGDLS and CDR2 is YYNGEE.

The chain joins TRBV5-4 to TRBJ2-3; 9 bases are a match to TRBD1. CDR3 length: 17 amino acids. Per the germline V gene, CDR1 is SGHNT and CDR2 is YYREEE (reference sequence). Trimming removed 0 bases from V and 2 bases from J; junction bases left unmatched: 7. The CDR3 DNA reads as TGTGCCAGCAGCTTGGCCCGAGACAGGGGGTTCACAGATACGCAGTATTTT. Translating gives CASSLARDRGFTDTQYF.

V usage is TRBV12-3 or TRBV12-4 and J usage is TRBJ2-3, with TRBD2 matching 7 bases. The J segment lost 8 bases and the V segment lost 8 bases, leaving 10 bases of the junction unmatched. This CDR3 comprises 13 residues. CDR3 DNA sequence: TGTGCCAGCCATTTTAGCGGGTCAGGTACGCAGTATTTT. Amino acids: CASHFSGSGTQYF.

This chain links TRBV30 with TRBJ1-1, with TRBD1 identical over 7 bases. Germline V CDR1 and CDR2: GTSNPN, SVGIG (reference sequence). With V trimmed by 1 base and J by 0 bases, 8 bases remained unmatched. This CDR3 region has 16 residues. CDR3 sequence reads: CAWSELTGLMNTEAFF. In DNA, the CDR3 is TGTGCCTGGAGTGAGTTGACAGGGCTAATGAACACTGAAGCTTTCTTT.

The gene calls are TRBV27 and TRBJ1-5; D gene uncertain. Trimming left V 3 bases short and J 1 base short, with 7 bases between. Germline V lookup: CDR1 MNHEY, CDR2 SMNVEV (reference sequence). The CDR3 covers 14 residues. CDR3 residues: CASSFRLSNQPQHF. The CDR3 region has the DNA TGTGCCAGCAGTTTTAGACTGAGCAATCAGCCCCAGCATTTT.

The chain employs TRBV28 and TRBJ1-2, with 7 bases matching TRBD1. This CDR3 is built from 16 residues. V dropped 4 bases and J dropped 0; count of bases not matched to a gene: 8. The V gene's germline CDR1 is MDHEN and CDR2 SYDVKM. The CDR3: CASSSTRQGPNYGYTF. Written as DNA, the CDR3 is TGTGCCAGCAGTTCTACGAGACAGGGACCTAACTATGGCTACACCTTC.

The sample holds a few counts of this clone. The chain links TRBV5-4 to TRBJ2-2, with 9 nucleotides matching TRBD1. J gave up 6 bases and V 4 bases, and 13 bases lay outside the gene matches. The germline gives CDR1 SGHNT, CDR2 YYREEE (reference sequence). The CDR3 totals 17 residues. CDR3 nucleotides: TGTGCCAGCAGCCCGGCCGGGACAGGGATTATGGCCGGGGAGCTGTTTTTT. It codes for CASSPAGTGIMAGELFF.

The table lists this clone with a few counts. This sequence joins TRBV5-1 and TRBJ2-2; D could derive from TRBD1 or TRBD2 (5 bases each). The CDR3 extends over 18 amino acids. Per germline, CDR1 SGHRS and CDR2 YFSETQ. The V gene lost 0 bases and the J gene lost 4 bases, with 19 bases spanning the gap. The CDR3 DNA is TGCGCCAGCAGCTTGGGGCCAGGGAGAGGGTCGGGCACCGGGGAGCTGTTTTTT. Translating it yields CASSLGPGRGSGTGELFF. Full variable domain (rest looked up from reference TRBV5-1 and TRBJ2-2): KAGVTQTPRYLIKTRGQQVTLSCSPISGHRSVSWYQQTPGQGLQFLFEYFSETQRNKGNFPGRFSGRQFSNSRSEMNVSTLELGDSALYLCASSLGPGRGSGTGELFFGEGSRLTVL.

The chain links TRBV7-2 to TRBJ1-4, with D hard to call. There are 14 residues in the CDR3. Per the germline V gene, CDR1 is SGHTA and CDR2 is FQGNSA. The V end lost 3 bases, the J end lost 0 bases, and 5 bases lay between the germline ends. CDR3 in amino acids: CASSFGATNEKLFF. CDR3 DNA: TGTGCCAGCAGCTTCGGAGCAACTAATGAAAAACTGTTTTTT.

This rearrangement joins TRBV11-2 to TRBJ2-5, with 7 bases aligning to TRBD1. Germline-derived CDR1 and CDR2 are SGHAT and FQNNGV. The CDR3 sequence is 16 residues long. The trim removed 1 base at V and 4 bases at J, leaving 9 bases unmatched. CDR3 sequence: CASSLADRATGETQYF. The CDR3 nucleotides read TGTGCCAGCAGCTTAGCTGACAGGGCGACAGGAGAGACCCAGTACTTC. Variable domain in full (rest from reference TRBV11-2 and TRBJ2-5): EAGVAQSPRYKIIEKRQSVAFWCNPISGHATLYWYQQILGQGPKLLIQFQNNGVVDDSQLPKDRFSAERLKGVDSTLKIQPAKLEDSAVYLCASSLADRATGETQYFGPGTRLLVL.

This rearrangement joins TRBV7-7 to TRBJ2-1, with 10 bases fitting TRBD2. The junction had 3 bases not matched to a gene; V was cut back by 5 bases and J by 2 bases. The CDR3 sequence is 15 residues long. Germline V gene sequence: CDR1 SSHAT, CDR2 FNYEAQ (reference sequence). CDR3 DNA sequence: TGTGCCAGCAGCCCAAGCGGGGGGGCCTACAATGAGCAGTTCTTC. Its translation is CASSPSGGAYNEQFF.

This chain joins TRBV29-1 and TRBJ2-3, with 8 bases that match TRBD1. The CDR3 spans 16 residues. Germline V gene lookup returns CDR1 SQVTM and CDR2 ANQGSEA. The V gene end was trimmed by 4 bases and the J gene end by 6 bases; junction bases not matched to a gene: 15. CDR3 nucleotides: TGCAGCGTTGGACTAGGACAGGGTTTTGTTTTTGATACGCAGTATTTT. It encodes CSVGLGQGFVFDTQYF.

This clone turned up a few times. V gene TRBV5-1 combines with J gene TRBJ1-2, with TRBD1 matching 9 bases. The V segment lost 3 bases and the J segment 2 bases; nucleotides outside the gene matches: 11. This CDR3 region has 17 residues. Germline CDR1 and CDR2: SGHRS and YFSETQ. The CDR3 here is CASSSLGQGDRNYGYTF. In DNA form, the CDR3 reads TGCGCCAGCAGCTCTCTGGGACAGGGCGATCGGAACTATGGCTACACCTTC. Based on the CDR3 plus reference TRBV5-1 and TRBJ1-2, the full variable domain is KAGVTQTPRYLIKTRGQQVTLSCSPISGHRSVSWYQQTPGQGLQFLFEYFSETQRNKGNFPGRFSGRQFSNSRSEMNVSTLELGDSALYLCASSSLGQGDRNYGYTFGSGTRLTVV.

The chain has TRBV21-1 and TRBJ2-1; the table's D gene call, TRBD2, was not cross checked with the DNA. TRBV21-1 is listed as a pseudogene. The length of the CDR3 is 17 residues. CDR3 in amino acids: CASRTNIATHSDNEQFF. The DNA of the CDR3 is TGTGCCAGCAGGACCAACATAGCTACACATTCCGACAATGAGCAGTTCTTC.

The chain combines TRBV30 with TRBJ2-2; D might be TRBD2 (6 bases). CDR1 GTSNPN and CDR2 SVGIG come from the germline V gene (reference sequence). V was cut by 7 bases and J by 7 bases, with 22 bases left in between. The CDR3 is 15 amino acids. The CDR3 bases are TGTGCCTCGGAGAGGGAGGCAGGGCCTGGCGGGGAGCTGTTTTTT. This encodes CASEREAGPGGELFF.

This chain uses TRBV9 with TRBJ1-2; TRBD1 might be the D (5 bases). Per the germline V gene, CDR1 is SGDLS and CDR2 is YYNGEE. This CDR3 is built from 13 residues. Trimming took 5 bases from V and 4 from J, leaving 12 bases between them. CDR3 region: CASRPSGSYGYTF. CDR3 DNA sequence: TGTGCCAGCAGACCCTCAGGGTCCTATGGCTACACCTTC. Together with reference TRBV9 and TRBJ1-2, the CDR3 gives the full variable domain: DSGVTQTPKHLITATGQRVTLRCSPRSGDLSVYWYQQSLDQGLQFLIQYYNGEERAKGNILERFSAQQFPDLHSELNLSSLELGDSALYFCASRPSGSYGYTFGSGTRLTVV.

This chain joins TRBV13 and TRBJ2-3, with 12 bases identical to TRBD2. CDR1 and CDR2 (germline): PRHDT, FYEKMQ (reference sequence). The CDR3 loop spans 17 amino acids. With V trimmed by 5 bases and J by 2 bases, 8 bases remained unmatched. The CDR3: CASSGRTSGAPTDTQYF. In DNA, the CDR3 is TGTGCCAGCAGCGGACGGACTAGCGGGGCCCCCACAGATACGCAGTATTTT.

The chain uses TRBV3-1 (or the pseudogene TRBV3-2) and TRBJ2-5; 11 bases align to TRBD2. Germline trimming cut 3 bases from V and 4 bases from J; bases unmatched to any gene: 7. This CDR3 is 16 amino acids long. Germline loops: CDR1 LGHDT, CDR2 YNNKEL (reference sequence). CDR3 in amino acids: CASSQDLSGGGETQYF. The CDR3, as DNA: TGTGCCAGCAGCCAGGATCTTAGCGGGGGGGGAGAGACCCAGTACTTC.

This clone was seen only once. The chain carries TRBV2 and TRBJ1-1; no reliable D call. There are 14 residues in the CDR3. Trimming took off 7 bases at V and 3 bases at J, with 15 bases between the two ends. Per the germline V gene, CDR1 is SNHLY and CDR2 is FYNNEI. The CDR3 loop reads CASNRDGRDTEAFF. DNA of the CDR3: TGTGCCAGCAATCGGGATGGCAGAGACACTGAAGCTTTCTTT.

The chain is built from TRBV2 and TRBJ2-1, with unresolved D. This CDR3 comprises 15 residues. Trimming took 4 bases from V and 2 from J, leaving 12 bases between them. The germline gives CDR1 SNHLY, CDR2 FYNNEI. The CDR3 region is CASSVIGRTYNEQFF. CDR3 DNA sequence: TGTGCCAGCAGTGTGATAGGACGCACCTACAATGAGCAGTTCTTC.

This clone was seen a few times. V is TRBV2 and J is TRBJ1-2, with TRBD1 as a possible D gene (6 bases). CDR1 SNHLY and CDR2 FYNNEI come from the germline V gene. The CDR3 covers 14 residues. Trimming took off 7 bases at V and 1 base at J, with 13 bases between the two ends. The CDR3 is CASMGTWDNYGYTF. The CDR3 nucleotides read TGTGCCAGCATGGGGACATGGGATAACTATGGCTACACCTTC.

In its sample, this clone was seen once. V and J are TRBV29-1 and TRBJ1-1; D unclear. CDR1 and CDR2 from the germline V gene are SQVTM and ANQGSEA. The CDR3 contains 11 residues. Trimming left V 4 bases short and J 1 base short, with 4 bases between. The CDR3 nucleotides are TGCAGCGTTGTGTCGAACACTGAAGCTTTCTTT. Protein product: CSVVSNTEAFF.

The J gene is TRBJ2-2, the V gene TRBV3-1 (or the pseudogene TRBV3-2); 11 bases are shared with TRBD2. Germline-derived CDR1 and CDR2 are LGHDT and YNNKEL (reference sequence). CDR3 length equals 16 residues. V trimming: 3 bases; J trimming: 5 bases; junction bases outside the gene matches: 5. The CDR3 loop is CASSQLPSGGTGELFF. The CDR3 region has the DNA TGTGCCAGCAGCCAGCTCCCTAGCGGGGGGACCGGGGAGCTGTTTTTT.

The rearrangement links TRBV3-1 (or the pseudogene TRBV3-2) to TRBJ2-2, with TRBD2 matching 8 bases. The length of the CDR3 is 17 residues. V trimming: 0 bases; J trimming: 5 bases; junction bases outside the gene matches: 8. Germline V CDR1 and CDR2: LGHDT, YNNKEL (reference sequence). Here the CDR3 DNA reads TGTGCCAGCAGCCAAGAAGGGACATCGGGGGGGACCGGGGAGCTGTTTTTT. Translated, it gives CASSQEGTSGGTGELFF.

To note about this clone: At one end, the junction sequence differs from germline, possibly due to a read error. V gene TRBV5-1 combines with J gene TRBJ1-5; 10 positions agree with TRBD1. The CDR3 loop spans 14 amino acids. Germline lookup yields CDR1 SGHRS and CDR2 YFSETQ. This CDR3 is CASSETGGNQPQHF. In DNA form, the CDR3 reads TGCGCCAGCAGCGAGACAGGGGGCAACCAGCCCCAGCATTTT.

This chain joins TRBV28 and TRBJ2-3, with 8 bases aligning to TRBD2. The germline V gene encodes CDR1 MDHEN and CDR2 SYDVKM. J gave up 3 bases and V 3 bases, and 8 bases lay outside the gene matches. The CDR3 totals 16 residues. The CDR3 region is CASSLRRGARTDTQYF. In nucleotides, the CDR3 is TGTGCCAGCAGTTTGAGGCGGGGGGCTCGTACAGATACGCAGTATTTT.

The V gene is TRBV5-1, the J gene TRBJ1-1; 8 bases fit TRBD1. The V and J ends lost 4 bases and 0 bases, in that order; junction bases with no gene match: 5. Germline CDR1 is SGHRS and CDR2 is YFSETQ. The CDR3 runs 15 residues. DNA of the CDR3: TGCGCCAGCAGCCCAGGGGGCGCCCTGAACACTGAAGCTTTCTTT. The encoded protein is CASSPGGALNTEAFF.

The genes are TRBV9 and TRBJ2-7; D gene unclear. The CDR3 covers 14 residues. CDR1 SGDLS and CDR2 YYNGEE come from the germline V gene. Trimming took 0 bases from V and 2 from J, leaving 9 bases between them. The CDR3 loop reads CASSVVDGAYEQYF. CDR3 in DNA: TGTGCCAGCAGCGTAGTAGACGGAGCCTACGAGCAGTACTTC.

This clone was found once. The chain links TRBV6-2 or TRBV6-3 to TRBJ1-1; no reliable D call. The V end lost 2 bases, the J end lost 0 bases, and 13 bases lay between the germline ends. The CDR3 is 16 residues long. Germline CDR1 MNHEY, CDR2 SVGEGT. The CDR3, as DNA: TGTGCCAGCAGTTACAGCGAAAGGTGGCTGAACACTGAAGCTTTCTTT. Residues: CASSYSERWLNTEAFF.